The clone carrying this TCR beta chain has just a few counts. TCRdb re-called the RT-PCR reads through MiXCR, storing one row per CDR3 protein. The repertoire holds 550,000 to 750,000 distinct CDR3 sequences, with more than 13% as singletons. Deletions cut 5 bases from V and 6 bases from J, with 14 bases between. Germline V gene sequence: CDR1 SEHNR, CDR2 FQNEAQ (reference sequence). The CDR3 is 14 amino acids. This chain links TRBV7-9 with TRBJ2-1; TRBD1 might be the D (5 bases). This sequence originates from a female donor in good health, serving as a healthy control. The sequencing input was memory CD4+ T cells from blood. DNA for the CDR3: TGTGCCAGCAGCCCTAACAGGCTAAGCAATGAGCAGTTCTTC. It yields the protein CASSPNRLSNEQFF.